This passage covers 28 T cell receptor beta chains from one sample sequenced in a study of blood T cell repertoires in COVID-19. Sequenced by immunoSEQ multiplex PCR; TCRdb stores in-frame clones only, minus some. The sample consists of under 60,000 clones, approximately 89% of them appearing once. Sequencing used peripheral blood. Receptors were obtained from a human donor with active COVID-19. The donor label of this sample is uncertain.

This chain uses TRBV2 with TRBJ1-4; D is perhaps TRBD1 (6 bases). The CDR3 sequence is 14 residues long. V was shortened by 4 bases and J by 7 bases, with 13 bases between the two germline ends. CDR1 and CDR2 from the germline V gene are SNHLY and FYNNEI. The CDR3, as DNA: TGTGCCAGCAGTGGGACAGCAGATCGTGAAAAACTGTTTTTT. It translates to CASSGTADREKLFF.

This clone was seen just once. V is TRBV19 and J is TRBJ2-5; D may be TRBD2 (6 bases). The CDR3 is made up of 12 amino acids. V lost 11 bases to trimming and J lost 2 bases, with 12 bases between them. Germline V gene data show CDR1 as LNHDA and CDR2 as SQIVND (reference sequence). This CDR3 reads CAENGTQETQYF. CDR3 bases: TGTGCCGAAAACGGGACTCAAGAGACCCAGTACTTC.

The chain combines TRBV5-4 with TRBJ1-2; TRBD1 agrees at 9 bases. Germline trimming cut 3 bases from V and 1 base from J; bases unmatched to any gene: 4. This CDR3 is built from 15 residues. Germline CDR1 reads SGHNT; CDR2 reads YYREEE (reference sequence). The CDR3 DNA sequence: TGTGCCAGCAGCTCGAAGGACAGGGGTAACTATGGCTACACCTTC. Protein: CASSSKDRGNYGYTF.

The chain joins TRBV19 to TRBJ2-1; 12 positions match TRBD2. Germline-derived CDR1 and CDR2 are LNHDA and SQIVND (reference sequence). J gave up 8 bases and V 2 bases, and 1 base lay outside the gene matches. The CDR3 consists of 14 residues. The CDR3 loop reads CASSILAGGDEQFF. The CDR3, as DNA: TGTGCCAGTAGTATACTAGCGGGAGGGGATGAGCAGTTCTTC. Looking up the rest from reference TRBV19 and TRBJ2-1 gives the full variable domain: DGGITQSPKYLFRKEGQNVTLSCEQNLNHDAMYWYRQDPGQGLRLIYYSQIVNDFQKGDIAEGYSVSREKKESFPLTVTSAQKNPTAFYLCASSILAGGDEQFFGPGTRLTVL.

The V and J genes are TRBV5-5 and TRBJ1-3; D call uncertain. The length of the CDR3 is 15 residues. CDR1 and CDR2 from the germline V gene are SGHKS and YYEKEE (reference sequence). V dropped 1 base and J dropped 0 bases, with 8 bases sitting between them. The CDR3 sequence is CASSLRPSSGNTIYF. The CDR3 DNA sequence: TGTGCCAGCAGCTTGCGCCCGAGCTCTGGAAACACCATATATTTT.

The V gene is TRBV11-3, the J gene TRBJ2-7, with TRBD1 identical over 8 bases. Germline lookup yields CDR1 SGHNT and CDR2 YENEEA. The CDR3 is made up of 15 amino acids. Trimming cost V 0 bases and J 5 bases; bases outside gene matches: 6. The CDR3 is CASSLDSRGHHEQYF. In DNA, the CDR3 is TGTGCCAGCAGCTTAGATAGCAGGGGGCACCACGAGCAGTACTTC. The full variable domain, completed using reference TRBV11-3 and TRBJ2-7, is EAGVVQSPRYKIIEKKQPVAFWCNPISGHNTLYWYLQNLGQGPELLIRYENEEAVDDSQLPKDRFSAERLKGVDSTLKIQPAELGDSAVYLCASSLDSRGHHEQYFGPGTRLTVT.

J is TRBJ2-7 and V is TRBV3-1 (or the pseudogene TRBV3-2); weak D call: TRBD1 (5 bases). The CDR3 is 14 amino acids. Trimming removed 0 bases at V and 3 bases at J, with 9 bases between. From germline, CDR1 is LGHDT and CDR2 YNNKEL (reference sequence). The DNA of the CDR3 is TGTGCCAGCAGCCAAGACAGGGTAAACTACGAGCAGTACTTC. Amino acids: CASSQDRVNYEQYF.

The gene calls are TRBV6-5 and TRBJ2-5; 11 nucleotides agree with TRBD2. V was clipped by 5 bases and J by 4 bases; unmatched bases: 6. The CDR3 length is 15 residues. The V gene's germline CDR1 is MNHEY and CDR2 SVGAGI. CDR3 region: CASSTHSGGGETQYF. CDR3 DNA: TGTGCCAGCAGTACTCATAGCGGGGGGGGAGAGACCCAGTACTTC.

J is TRBJ1-3 and V is TRBV19, with D tentatively TRBD1 (5 bases). Germline V gene lookup returns CDR1 LNHDA and CDR2 SQIVND (reference sequence). This CDR3 has 15 amino acids. Deletions cut 1 base from V and 3 bases from J, with 10 bases between. CDR3 nucleotide sequence: TGTGCCAGTAGTATAGGACGGCAGGGTGGAAACACCATATATTTT. This translates into CASSIGRQGGNTIYF.

This clone was recorded only once. The CDR3 region has the DNA TGTGCCAGCAGCCAAGTGTCACAGGGGCGCTATGGCTACACCTTC. It specifies CASSQVSQGRYGYTF. The chain has TRBV3-1 (or the pseudogene TRBV3-2) and TRBJ1-2, with 7 positions matching TRBD1. This CDR3 spans 15 amino acids. With V trimmed by 1 base and J by 4 bases, 6 bases remained unmatched. The germline V gene encodes CDR1 LGHDT and CDR2 YNNKEL (reference sequence).

The chain combines TRBV19 with TRBJ2-7; a weak D match, TRBD1 (5 bases). The CDR3 consists of 14 residues. The V end was cut by 0 bases, the J end by 0 bases, with 6 bases between. Germline assignment: CDR1 LNHDA and CDR2 SQIVND (reference sequence). In nucleotides, the CDR3 is TGTGCCAGTAGTATAGAGCAGGGCTCCTACGAGCAGTACTTC. Amino acid sequence: CASSIEQGSYEQYF.

The chain links TRBV27 to TRBJ1-1; D unresolved. Between the trimmed V and J ends, which lost 2 bases and 2 bases, there was a span of 9 bases. The CDR3 is 14 residues long. Germline assignment: CDR1 MNHEY and CDR2 SMNVEV (reference sequence). As DNA, the CDR3 is TGTGCCAGCAGTTTAAGGACTTACAACACTGAAGCTTTCTTT. It encodes CASSLRTYNTEAFF.

The rearrangement links TRBV7-2 to TRBJ2-1, with 8 bases identical to TRBD1. This CDR3 spans 15 amino acids. CDR1 and CDR2 (germline): SGHTA, FQGNSA. Germline trimming cut 5 bases from V and 7 bases from J; bases unmatched to any gene: 10. This CDR3 is CASSNSGGFGNEQFF. The CDR3 DNA reads TGTGCCAGCAGCAACTCAGGGGGCTTCGGGAATGAGCAGTTCTTC.

This clone was counted once. This sample also contains other DNA sequences that code for the same CDR3. This sequence joins TRBV3-1 (or the pseudogene TRBV3-2) and TRBJ1-4; unclear D gene. Germline V gives CDR1 LGHDT, CDR2 YNNKEL (reference sequence). The CDR3 is 15 amino acids. Trimming took 4 bases from V and 6 from J, leaving 15 bases between them. As DNA, the CDR3 is TGTGCCAGCAGCCGAGGCGGGGATGGTGATGAAAAACTGTTTTTT. Its protein product is CASSRGGDGDEKLFF.

CDR3 nucleotide sequence: TGTGCCAGCAGCTTGGGGTCGGGAAAGAATGAAAAACTGTTTTTT. Amino acids: CASSLGSGKNEKLFF. This chain links TRBV5-6 with TRBJ1-4; D is undetermined. This CDR3 has 15 amino acids. Between the trimmed V and J ends, which lost 0 bases and 5 bases, there was a span of 11 bases. Germline V lookup: CDR1 SGHDT, CDR2 YYEEEE.

This chain connects TRBV3-1 (or the pseudogene TRBV3-2) to TRBJ2-3; 9 nucleotides match TRBD2. The germline CDR1 and CDR2 sequences are LGHDT and YNNKEL (reference sequence). V was clipped by 4 bases and J by 4 bases; unmatched bases: 6. The CDR3 totals 15 residues. The CDR3 is CASSPRGRAADTQYF. CDR3 coding DNA: TGTGCCAGCAGCCCGCGCGGGAGGGCCGCAGATACGCAGTATTTT.

The gene calls are TRBV5-1 and TRBJ2-5, with D perhaps matching TRBD1 (6 bases). The V end was cut by 3 bases, the J end by 5 bases, with 8 bases between. The germline V gene encodes CDR1 SGHRS and CDR2 YFSETQ. The CDR3 loop spans 12 amino acids. CDR3 in amino acids: CASSSRGETQYF. CDR3 DNA sequence: TGCGCCAGCAGCTCCAGGGGTGAGACCCAGTACTTC.

The chain links TRBV28 to TRBJ2-1; the match to TRBD2 covers 7 bases. Trimming cost V 5 bases and J 1 base; bases outside gene matches: 8. The CDR3 sequence is 16 residues long. Germline CDR1 MDHEN, CDR2 SYDVKM. The CDR3 coding sequence is TGTGCCAGCAGTGGCCTCGCGGGAGCGTCCTACAATGAGCAGTTCTTC. It translates to CASSGLAGASYNEQFF.

Turning to this clone: One junction end does not reproduce the germline sequence, and a read error may be involved. The gene calls are TRBV7-3 and TRBJ2-2; 11 bases are a match to TRBD2. The CDR3 sequence is 14 residues long. The V gene's germline CDR1 is SGHTA and CDR2 FQGTGA. In DNA form, the CDR3 reads TGTGCCGGCAGTACTAGCGGGAGTGCCGGGGAGCTGTTTTTT. Residues: CAGSTSGSAGELFF.

As regards this clone: Other DNA sequences from this sample encode an identical CDR3 as well. The chain employs TRBV6-5 and TRBJ2-3, with 8 bases fitting TRBD2. The ends lost 3 bases at V and 1 base at J; junction bases unmatched: 0. Per the germline V gene, CDR1 is MNHEY and CDR2 is SVGAGI. The CDR3 runs 14 residues. Here the CDR3 reads CASSYSGGTDTQYF. CDR3 nucleotide sequence: TGTGCCAGCAGTTATAGCGGGGGCACAGATACGCAGTATTTT.

The chain has TRBV6-2 or TRBV6-3 and TRBJ2-5; 9 positions agree with TRBD1. V dropped 5 bases and J dropped 5; count of bases not matched to a gene: 12. Germline V gene lookup returns CDR1 MNHEY and CDR2 SVGEGT. The CDR3 sequence is 16 residues long. CDR3 bases: TGTGCCAGCAGTAGACCGATTACAGGGGGCGCGGAGACCCAGTACTTC. This sequence encodes CASSRPITGGAETQYF.

In the case of this clone: The junction and the germline gene differ at one end; a read error may be behind it. This rearrangement joins TRBV7-2 to TRBJ2-2; 9 bases are a match to TRBD2. The CDR3 spans 15 residues. Germline values: CDR1 SGHTA, CDR2 FQGNSA. CDR3 DNA: TGTGCCAGCAGGTTAGCGGGAGCAAACACCGGGGAGCTGTTTTTT. This gives the protein CASRLAGANTGELFF.

This chain joins TRBV28 and TRBJ1-6; maybe TRBD1 (5 bases). V was pared by 3 bases and J by 12 bases, with 21 bases between. The CDR3 runs 16 residues. Germline CDR1 is MDHEN and CDR2 is SYDVKM. CDR3 residues: CASSLEGQASVKPLHF. As DNA, the CDR3 is TGTGCCAGCAGTTTGGAGGGGCAGGCCTCGGTCAAACCCCTCCACTTT.

The chain couples TRBV5-1 to TRBJ2-7; 10 positions match TRBD1. J gave up 4 bases and V 2 bases, and 3 bases lay outside the gene matches. The CDR3 consists of 14 residues. CDR1 and CDR2 (germline): SGHRS, YFSETQ. This CDR3 is CASSLGQGVYEQYF. Written as DNA, the CDR3 is TGCGCCAGCAGCTTAGGACAGGGGGTTTACGAGCAGTACTTC.

This clone turned up a few times. J is TRBJ2-3 and V is TRBV4-2; 9 bases map to TRBD2. Losses at the gene ends were 1 base for V and 4 bases for J; bases not matched to a gene: 15. CDR1 is LGHNA, CDR2 YNFKEQ, per germline. CDR3 length equals 19 residues. CDR3 bases: TGTGCCAGCAGCCAAGCCCCAGCTAGCGCGGGGGGGCGGTCAGATACGCAGTATTTT. Protein product: CASSQAPASAGGRSDTQYF.

The genes are TRBV27 and TRBJ2-7; 8 bases map to TRBD1. In germline, CDR1 is MNHEY, CDR2 SMNVEV (reference sequence). The CDR3 sequence is 13 residues long. The V and J ends lost 5 bases and 6 bases, in that order; junction bases with no gene match: 6. The CDR3 here is CASSPYDRGEQYF. The CDR3 DNA is TGTGCCAGCAGTCCATACGACAGGGGCGAGCAGTACTTC.

CDR3 residues: CATSARTGNNYGYTF. The DNA for the CDR3 is TGTGCCACCAGTGCCCGGACAGGGAATAACTATGGCTACACCTTC. This sequence joins TRBV24-1 and TRBJ1-2; 8 bases are a match to TRBD1. The CDR3 is 15 residues long. After removal of 5 bases from V and 1 base from J, the junction contained 5 bases not matched to a gene. The germline gives CDR1 KGHDR, CDR2 SFDVKD.

The chain combines TRBV5-1 with TRBJ1-6, with 7 bases identical to TRBD1. CDR1 and CDR2 from the germline V gene are SGHRS and YFSETQ. The V and J ends lost 4 bases and 7 bases, in that order; junction bases with no gene match: 14. The CDR3 runs 17 residues. The CDR3 DNA is TGCGCCAGCAGCCACCCTGCGGGACAGCTGGCAAATTCACCCCTCCACTTT. Amino acid sequence: CASSHPAGQLANSPLHF.